The clone carrying this TCR beta chain has only a few counts. The data are from a study of blood T cell repertoires in COVID-19. Overall study context: Sources were T cells, B-cell-depleted T cells, or PBMCs; the material itself was cDNA or gDNA.

Authors' processing steps: The assay estimated nucleated cells by amplifying reference gene primers. The data were produced by immunoSEQ multiplex PCR, yet TCRdb's version contains in-frame clones alone and is incomplete. D and trimming come from the DNA, and the V and J calls and clone size come from that table. The sample holds fewer than 95,000 clones, roughly 89% seen once. The sequence came from a man aged 50-60 years with active or convalescent COVID-19. The sequenced sample consisted of peripheral blood.

Written as DNA, the CDR3 is TGTGCCAGCAGGACAGGGGGTAACTATGGCTACACCTTC. It yields the protein CASRTGGNYGYTF. J is TRBJ1-2 and V is TRBV28; 9 bases map to TRBD1. The CDR3 spans 13 residues. Germline CDR1 is MDHEN and CDR2 is SYDVKM. V was clipped by 6 bases and J by 1 base; unmatched bases: 0.